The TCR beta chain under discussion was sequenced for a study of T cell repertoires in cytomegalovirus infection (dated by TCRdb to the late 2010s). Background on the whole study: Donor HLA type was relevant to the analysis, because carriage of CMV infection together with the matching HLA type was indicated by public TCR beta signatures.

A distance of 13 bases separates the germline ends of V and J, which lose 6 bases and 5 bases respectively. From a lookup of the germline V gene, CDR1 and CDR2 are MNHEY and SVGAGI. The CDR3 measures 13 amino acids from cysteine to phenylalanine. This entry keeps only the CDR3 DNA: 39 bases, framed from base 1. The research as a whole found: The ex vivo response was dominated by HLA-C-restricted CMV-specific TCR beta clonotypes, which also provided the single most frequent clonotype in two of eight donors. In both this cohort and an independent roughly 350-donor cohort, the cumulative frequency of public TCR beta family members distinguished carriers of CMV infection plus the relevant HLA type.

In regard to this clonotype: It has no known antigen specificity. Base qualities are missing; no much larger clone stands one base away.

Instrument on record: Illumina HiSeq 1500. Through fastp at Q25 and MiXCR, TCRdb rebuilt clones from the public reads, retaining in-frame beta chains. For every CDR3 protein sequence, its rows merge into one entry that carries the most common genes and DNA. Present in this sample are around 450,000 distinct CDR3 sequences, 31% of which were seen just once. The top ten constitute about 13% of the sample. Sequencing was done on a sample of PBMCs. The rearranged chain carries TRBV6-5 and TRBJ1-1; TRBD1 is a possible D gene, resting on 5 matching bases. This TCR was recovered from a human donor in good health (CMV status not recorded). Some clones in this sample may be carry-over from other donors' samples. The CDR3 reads CASSRRVGTEAFF. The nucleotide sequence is TGTGCCAGCAGCCGCAGGGTTGGAACTGAAGCTTTCTTT.